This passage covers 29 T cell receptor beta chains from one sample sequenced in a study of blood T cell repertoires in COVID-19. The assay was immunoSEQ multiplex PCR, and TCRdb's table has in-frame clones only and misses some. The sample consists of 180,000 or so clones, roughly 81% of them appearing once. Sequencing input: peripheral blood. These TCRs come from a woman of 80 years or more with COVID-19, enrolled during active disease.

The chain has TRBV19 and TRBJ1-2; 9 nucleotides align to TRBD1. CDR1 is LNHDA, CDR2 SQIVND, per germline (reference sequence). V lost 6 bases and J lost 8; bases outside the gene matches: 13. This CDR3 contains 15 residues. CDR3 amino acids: CASRDGGTGRVGYTF. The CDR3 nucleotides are TGTGCCAGTAGAGATGGCGGGACAGGGCGAGTCGGCTACACCTTC.

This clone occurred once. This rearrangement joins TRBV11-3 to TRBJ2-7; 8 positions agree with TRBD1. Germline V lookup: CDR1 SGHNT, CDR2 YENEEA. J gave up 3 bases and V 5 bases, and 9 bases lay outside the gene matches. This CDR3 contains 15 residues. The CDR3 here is CASSPGQGWDYEQYF. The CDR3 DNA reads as TGTGCCAGCAGCCCCGGACAGGGTTGGGACTACGAGCAGTACTTC.

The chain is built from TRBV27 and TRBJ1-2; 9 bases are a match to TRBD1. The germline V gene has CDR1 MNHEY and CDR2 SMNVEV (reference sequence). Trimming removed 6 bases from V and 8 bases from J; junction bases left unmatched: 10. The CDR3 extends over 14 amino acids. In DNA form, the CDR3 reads TGTGCCAGCAGGAGGACAGGGGAAGGGGGAGGCTACACCTTC. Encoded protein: CASRRTGEGGGYTF.

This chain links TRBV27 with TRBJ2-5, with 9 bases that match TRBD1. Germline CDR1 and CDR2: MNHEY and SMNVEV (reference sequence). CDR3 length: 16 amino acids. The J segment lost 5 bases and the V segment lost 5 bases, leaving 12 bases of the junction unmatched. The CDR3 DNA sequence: TGTGCCAGCAGTCCAACCTACAGGGGGCTGGGTGAGACCCAGTACTTC. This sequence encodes CASSPTYRGLGETQYF.

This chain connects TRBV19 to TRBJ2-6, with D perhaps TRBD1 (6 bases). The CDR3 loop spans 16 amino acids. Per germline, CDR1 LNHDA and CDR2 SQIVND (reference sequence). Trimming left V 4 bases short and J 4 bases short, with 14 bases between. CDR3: CASSTTGSGGANVLTF. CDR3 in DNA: TGTGCCAGTAGTACCACAGGGTCTGGGGGGGCCAACGTCCTGACTTTC. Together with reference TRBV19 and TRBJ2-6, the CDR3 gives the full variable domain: DGGITQSPKYLFRKEGQNVTLSCEQNLNHDAMYWYRQDPGQGLRLIYYSQIVNDFQKGDIAEGYSVSREKKESFPLTVTSAQKNPTAFYLCASSTTGSGGANVLTFGAGSRLTVL.

The CDR3 is CASSYSPRSPLHF. DNA of the CDR3: TGTGCCAGCAGTTACAGCCCCCGTTCACCCCTCCACTTT. V gene TRBV6-5 combines with J gene TRBJ1-6; no clear D gene. The CDR3 is made up of 13 amino acids. Trimming shortened V by 2 bases and J by 9 bases, and 8 bases separated the two germline ends. Per the germline V gene, CDR1 is MNHEY and CDR2 is SVGAGI.

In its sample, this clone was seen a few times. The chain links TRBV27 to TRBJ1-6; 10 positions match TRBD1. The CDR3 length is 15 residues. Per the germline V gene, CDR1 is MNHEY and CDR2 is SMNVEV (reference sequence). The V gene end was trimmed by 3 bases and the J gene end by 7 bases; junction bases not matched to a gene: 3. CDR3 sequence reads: CASSFLGQGNSPLHF. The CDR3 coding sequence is TGTGCCAGCAGTTTCTTGGGACAGGGGAATTCACCCCTCCACTTT.

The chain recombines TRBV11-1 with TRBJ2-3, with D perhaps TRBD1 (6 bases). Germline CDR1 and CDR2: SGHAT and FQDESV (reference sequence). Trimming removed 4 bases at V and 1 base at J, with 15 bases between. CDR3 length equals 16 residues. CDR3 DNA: TGTGCCAGCAGCTACAACAGGGTAAGCGGCACAGATACGCAGTATTTT. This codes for CASSYNRVSGTDTQYF. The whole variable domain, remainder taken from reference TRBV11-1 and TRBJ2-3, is EAEVAQSPRYKITEKSQAVAFWCDPISGHATLYWYRQILGQGPELLVQFQDESVVDDSQLPKDRFSAERLKGVDSTLKIQPAELGDSAMYLCASSYNRVSGTDTQYFGPGTRLTVL.

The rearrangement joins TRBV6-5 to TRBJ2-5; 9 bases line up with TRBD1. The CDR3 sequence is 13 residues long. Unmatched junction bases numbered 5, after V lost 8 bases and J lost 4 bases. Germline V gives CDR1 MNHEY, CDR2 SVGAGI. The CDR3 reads CASDRGAGETQYF. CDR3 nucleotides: TGTGCCAGCGACAGGGGGGCGGGAGAGACCCAGTACTTC.

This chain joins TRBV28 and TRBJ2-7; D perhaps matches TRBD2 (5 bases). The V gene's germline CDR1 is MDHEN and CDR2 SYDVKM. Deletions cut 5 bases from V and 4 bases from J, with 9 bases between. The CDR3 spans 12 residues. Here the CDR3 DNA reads TGTGCCAGCAGTGGCCGCGGGTACGAGCAGTACTTC. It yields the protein CASSGRGYEQYF. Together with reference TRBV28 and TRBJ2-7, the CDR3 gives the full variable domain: DVKVTQSSRYLVKRTGEKVFLECVQDMDHENMFWYRQDPGLGLRLIYFSYDVKMKEKGDIPEGYSVSREKKERFSLILESASTNQTSMYLCASSGRGYEQYFGPGTRLTVT.

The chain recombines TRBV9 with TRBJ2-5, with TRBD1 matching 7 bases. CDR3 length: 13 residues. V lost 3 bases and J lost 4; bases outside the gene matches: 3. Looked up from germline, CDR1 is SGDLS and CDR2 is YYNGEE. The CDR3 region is CASSGQGLETQYF. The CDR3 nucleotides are TGTGCCAGCAGCGGACAGGGTTTAGAGACCCAGTACTTC.

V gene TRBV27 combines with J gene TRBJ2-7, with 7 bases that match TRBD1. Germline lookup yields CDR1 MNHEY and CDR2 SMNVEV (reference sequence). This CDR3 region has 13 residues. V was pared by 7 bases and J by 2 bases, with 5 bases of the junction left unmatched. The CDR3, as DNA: TGTGCCAGCAAACAGACAGGGCCCTACGAGCAGTACTTC. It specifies CASKQTGPYEQYF.

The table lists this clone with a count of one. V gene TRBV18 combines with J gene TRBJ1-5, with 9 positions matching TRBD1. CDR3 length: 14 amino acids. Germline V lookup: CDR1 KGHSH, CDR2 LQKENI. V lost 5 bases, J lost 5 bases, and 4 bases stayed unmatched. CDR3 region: CASSATGGYQPQHF. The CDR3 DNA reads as TGTGCCAGCTCAGCGACAGGGGGGTATCAGCCCCAGCATTTT.

The CDR3 nucleotides read TGTGCCAGCATTTTCACAAACTCTGGAAACACCATATATTTT. The encoded protein is CASIFTNSGNTIYF. The V gene is TRBV6-5, the J gene TRBJ1-3; D gene uncertain. The germline V and J ends were trimmed by 7 bases and 0 bases, with 10 bases remaining between them. This CDR3 contains 14 residues. The V gene's germline CDR1 is MNHEY and CDR2 SVGAGI.

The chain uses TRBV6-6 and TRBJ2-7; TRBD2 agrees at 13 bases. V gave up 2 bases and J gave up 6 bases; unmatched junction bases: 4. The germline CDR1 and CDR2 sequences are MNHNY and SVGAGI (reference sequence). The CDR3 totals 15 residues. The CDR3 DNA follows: TGTGCCAGCAGTTACCCTTGGACTAGCGGGAGCGAGCAGTACTTC. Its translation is CASSYPWTSGSEQYF.

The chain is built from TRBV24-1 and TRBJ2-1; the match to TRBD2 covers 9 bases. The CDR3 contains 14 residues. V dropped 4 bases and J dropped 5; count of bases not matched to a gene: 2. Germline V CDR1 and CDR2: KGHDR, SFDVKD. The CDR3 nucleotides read TGTGCCACCAGTGAAGCGGGGGGCCACAATGAGCAGTTCTTC. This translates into CATSEAGGHNEQFF.

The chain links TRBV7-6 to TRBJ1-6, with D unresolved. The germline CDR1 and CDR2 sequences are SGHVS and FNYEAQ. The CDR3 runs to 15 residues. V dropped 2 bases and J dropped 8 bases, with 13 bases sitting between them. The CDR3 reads CASSLITARDSPLHF. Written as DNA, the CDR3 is TGTGCCAGCAGCTTAATAACCGCGCGGGATTCACCCCTCCACTTT.

The chain's CDR3 is CASSPAGQVYNEQFF. The DNA of the CDR3 is TGTGCCAGCAGCCCCGCGGGACAGGTCTACAATGAGCAGTTCTTC. The chain combines TRBV9 with TRBJ2-1; TRBD1 agrees at 8 bases. The CDR3 runs to 15 residues. J gave up 3 bases and V 4 bases, and 6 bases lay outside the gene matches. Germline CDR1 SGDLS, CDR2 YYNGEE.

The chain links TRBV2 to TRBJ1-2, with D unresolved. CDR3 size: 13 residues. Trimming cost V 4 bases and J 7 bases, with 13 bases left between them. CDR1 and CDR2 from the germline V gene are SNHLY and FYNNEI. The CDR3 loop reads CASSVPGSGGYTF. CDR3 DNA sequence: TGTGCCAGCAGTGTTCCCGGGTCTGGTGGCTACACCTTC.

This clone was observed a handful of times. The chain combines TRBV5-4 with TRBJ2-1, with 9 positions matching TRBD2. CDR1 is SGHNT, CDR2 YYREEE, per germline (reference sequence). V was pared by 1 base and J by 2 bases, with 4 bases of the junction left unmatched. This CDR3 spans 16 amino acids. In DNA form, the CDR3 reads TGTGCCAGCAGCTTGAGTGGCGGGGGGGCCTACAATGAGCAGTTCTTC. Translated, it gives CASSLSGGGAYNEQFF.

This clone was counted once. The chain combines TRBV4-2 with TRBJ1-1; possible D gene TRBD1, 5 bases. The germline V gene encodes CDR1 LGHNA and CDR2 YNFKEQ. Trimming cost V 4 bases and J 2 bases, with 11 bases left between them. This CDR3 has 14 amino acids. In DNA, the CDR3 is TGTGCCAGCAGCCTACAGGTTTCTAACACTGAAGCTTTCTTT. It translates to CASSLQVSNTEAFF.

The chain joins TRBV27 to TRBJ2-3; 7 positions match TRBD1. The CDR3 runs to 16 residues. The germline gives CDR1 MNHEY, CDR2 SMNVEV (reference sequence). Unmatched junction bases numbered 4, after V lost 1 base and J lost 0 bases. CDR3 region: CASSLYQGVSTDTQYF. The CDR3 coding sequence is TGTGCCAGCAGTTTATATCAGGGGGTCAGCACAGATACGCAGTATTTT.

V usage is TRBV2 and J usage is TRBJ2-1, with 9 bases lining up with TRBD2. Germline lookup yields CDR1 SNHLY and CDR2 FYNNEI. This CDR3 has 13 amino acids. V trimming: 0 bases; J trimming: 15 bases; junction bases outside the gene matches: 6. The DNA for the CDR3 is TGTGCCAGCAGTGAAGCTTTTAGCGGGGGTCTGTTCTTC. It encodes CASSEAFSGGLFF.

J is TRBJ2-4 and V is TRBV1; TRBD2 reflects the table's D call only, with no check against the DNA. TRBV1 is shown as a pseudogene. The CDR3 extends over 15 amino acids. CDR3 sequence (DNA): TGCACCAGCAGCCAAGGCCCTTGGGGGAGGGACATTCAGTACTTC. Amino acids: CTSSQGPWGRDIQYF.

The CDR3 loop reads CASSTLTSPGTDTQYF. The CDR3 DNA sequence: TGTGCCAGCAGTACCCTGACTAGCCCTGGCACAGATACGCAGTATTTT. This sequence joins TRBV27 and TRBJ2-3; 7 positions agree with TRBD2. The germline gives CDR1 MNHEY, CDR2 SMNVEV (reference sequence). Losses at the gene ends were 5 bases for V and 1 base for J; bases not matched to a gene: 9. This CDR3 spans 16 amino acids.

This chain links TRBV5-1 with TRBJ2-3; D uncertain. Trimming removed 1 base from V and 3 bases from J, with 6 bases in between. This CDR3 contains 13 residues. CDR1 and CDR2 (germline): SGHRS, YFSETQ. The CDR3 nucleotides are TGCGCCAGCAGCTTGTTTGAGACAGATACGCAGTATTTT. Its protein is CASSLFETDTQYF.

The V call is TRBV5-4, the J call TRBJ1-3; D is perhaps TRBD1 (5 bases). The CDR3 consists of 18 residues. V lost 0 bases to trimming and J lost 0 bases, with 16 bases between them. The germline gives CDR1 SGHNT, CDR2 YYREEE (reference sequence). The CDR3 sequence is CASSLGGGAVFSGNTIYF. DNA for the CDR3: TGTGCCAGCAGCTTGGGGGGGGGTGCTGTTTTCTCTGGAAACACCATATATTTT.

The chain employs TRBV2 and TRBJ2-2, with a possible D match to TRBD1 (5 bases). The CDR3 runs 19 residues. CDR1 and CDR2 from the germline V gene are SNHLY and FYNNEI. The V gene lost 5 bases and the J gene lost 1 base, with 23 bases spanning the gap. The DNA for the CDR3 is TGTGCCAGCAGTCAGGACACCCTCCAATTCGTAATGAACACCGGGGAGCTGTTTTTT. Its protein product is CASSQDTLQFVMNTGELFF.

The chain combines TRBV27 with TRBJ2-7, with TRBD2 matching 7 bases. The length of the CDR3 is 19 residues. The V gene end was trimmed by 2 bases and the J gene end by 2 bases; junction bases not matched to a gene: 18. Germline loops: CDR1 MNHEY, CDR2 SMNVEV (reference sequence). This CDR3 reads CASSLRPSRPQRGAYEQYF. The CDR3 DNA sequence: TGTGCCAGCAGTTTACGGCCCTCCCGTCCCCAGCGGGGAGCCTACGAGCAGTACTTC.